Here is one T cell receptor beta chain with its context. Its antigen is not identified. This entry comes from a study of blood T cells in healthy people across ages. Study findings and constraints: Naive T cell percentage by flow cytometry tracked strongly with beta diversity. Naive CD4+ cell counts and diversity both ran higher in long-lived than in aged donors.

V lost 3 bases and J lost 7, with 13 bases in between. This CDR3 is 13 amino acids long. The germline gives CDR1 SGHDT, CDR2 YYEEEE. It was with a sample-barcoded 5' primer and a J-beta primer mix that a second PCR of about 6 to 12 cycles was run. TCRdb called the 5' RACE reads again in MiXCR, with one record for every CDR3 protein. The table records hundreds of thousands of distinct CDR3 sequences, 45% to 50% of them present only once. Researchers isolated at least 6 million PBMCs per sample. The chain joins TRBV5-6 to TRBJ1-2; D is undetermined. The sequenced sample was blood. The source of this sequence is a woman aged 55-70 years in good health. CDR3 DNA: TGTGCCAGCAGCTCCGGGAAGGCGATTGGCTACACCTTC. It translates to CASSSGKAIGYTF.